Included here is one T cell receptor (beta chain) sequence, with context. Profiled with immunoSEQ multiplex PCR; TCRdb holds only in-frame clones, not every one. This sample has about 73,000 clones; approximately 92% occur once, and the top ten carry approximately 0.5%. The data are from a study of OX40 agonist ivuxolimab in advanced cancers. Study-wide background: Three patients had partial responses: one hepatocellular carcinoma, two cutaneous melanoma.

The germline V gene has CDR1 SGHTA and CDR2 FQGNSA. CDR3 length: 16 residues. V lost 3 bases to trimming and J lost 7 bases, with 19 bases between them. The sample here was CD4+ or CD8+ T cells sorted from blood, taken in a trial of the OX40 agonist ivuxolimab. The TCR sequence derives from an adult with an advanced solid tumor such as melanoma, head and neck, liver or kidney cancer. J is TRBJ2-1 and V is TRBV7-2; D gene unclear. This chain's CDR3 is CASSFQALAPRNEQFF. CDR3 bases: TGTGCCAGCAGCTTCCAGGCGTTAGCCCCCAGGAATGAGCAGTTCTTC.